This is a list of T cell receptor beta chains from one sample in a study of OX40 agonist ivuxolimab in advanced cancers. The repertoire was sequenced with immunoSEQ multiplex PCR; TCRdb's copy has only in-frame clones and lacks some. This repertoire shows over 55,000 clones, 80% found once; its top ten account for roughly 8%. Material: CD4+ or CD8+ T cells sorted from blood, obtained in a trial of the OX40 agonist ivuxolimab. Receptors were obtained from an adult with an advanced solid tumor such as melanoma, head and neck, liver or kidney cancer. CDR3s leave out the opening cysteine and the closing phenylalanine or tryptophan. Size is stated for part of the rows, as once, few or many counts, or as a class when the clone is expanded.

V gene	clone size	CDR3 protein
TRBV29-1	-	SVVLAGATSGANVLT
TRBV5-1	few	ASSLDGGIGAQPQH
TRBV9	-	ASSVGGTGNTIY
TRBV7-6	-	ASSPQQDQGTQY
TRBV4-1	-	ASSQATGQGAINEQF
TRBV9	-	ASSAGQGVGGNTIY
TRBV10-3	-	ATEPRDTDTQY
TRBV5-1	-	ASSRRPSGGAHNEQF
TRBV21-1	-	ASTGLKTRAKNIQY
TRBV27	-	ASRPIGTGPDTGELF
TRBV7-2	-	ASSLEGLAVETQY
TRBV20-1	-	SASGRGGYT
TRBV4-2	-	ASSQFIQGLETQY
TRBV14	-	ASSPAAGTFRGDTQY
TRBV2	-	ASGGQGGETQY
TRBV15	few	ATLAGRVLQF
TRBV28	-	ASSFSRNTEAF
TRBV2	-	ASSDAGGTNEQF
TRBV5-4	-	ASSGGLAGGLGVGEQF
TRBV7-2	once	ASSSLPGQGMQY
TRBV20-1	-	SAFGTSEQF
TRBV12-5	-	ASGLAGGDTQY
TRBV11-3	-	ASSLMPGAEETQY
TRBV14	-	ASSHLLSDTQY
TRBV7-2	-	ASSTRDRGTGELF
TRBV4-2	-	ASKGWDRGEKLF
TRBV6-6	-	ASWEGNGYT
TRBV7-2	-	ASSPTSGTSGRS
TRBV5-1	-	ASSLQGEDTQY